This T cell receptor beta chain stems from a study of post-analysis software for immune sequencing data. Study in general: Recorded disease courses covered relapsing-remitting, secondary progressive and progressive-relapsing multiple sclerosis. Some patients had no subtype annotation.

This clonotype was seen more than once but under ten times. The antigen is undetermined. Study conclusions and caveats: In multiple sclerosis, normalized Chao1 diversity was significantly below that of controls.

Unique molecular identifiers were built into the TCR beta cDNA libraries. From the PCR reads, TCRdb called clonotypes with MiXCR, one entry per CDR3 protein. The table records hundreds of thousands of distinct CDR3 sequences, roughly 27% of them present only once. The clonotype originates from a girl aged 5 to 17 with multiple sclerosis. Sequenced sample: blood.

The CDR3 region has the DNA TGTGCCAGCTTAGGGGACTCGGGTTACAATGAGCAGTTCTTC. Residues: CASLGDSGYNEQFF. The chain recombines TRBV2 with TRBJ2-1, with TRBD2 as a possible D gene (6 bases). The V gene lost 8 bases and the J gene lost 4 bases, with 15 bases spanning the gap. This CDR3 region has 14 residues. Germline V gene sequence: CDR1 SNHLY, CDR2 FYNNEI.